This TCR beta chain was documented in a study of CD8 T cells in Susac syndrome. The authors reverse transcribed roughly 0.5 to 1 ug RNA with random hexamers. Amplification of TCR beta CDR3 used immunoSEQ multiplex PCR across 54 Vbeta and 13 Jbeta. TCRdb independently ran MiXCR on the immunoSEQ multiplex PCR reads; one entry per CDR3 protein. Among 250,000 to 300,000 distinct CDR3 sequences, 65% to 90% were seen once, and the ten largest hold roughly 0.21%. FACS was used to enrich TEMRA cells, whereas the CD8+ and CD4+ T cells were obtained by negative isolation. V was shortened by 7 bases and J by 4 bases, with 14 bases between the two germline ends. Germline loops: CDR1 SNHLY, CDR2 FYNNEI. This CDR3 is built from 14 residues.

The sequenced sample consisted of CD8+ T cells from PBMCs. This chain joins TRBV2 and TRBJ1-5; the D gene is possibly TRBD1 (5 bases). The receptor's source is a human donor with multiple sclerosis. The CDR3 reads CASNGGSGNQPQHF. DNA of the CDR3: TGTGCCAGCAACGGGGGGTCGGGTAATCAGCCCCAGCATTTT.